Shown below are 20 T cell receptor beta chains from a single sample sequenced in a study of CD8 T cells in Susac syndrome (dated by TCRdb to the late 2010s). The library was built by means of the immunoSEQ multiplex PCR assay. RNA was extracted using the RNeasy kit, and roughly 0.5 to 1 microgram was reverse transcribed with random hexamers. The public reads were reprocessed in TCRdb via fastp at Q25 and MiXCR, keeping in-frame beta chains. Rows merge per CDR3 protein into single entries with the most common DNA and genes. The sample records about 60,000 distinct CDR3 sequences, more than 90% of which are singletons. The ten largest clonotypes hold roughly 0.19% of the sample. Sequenced sample: CD8+ T cells from PBMCs. Source of these receptors: a human donor in good health.

The chain is built from TRBV7-9 and TRBJ2-1, with a tentative D call TRBD2 (6 bases). The CDR3 sequence is 11 residues long. CDR1 is SEHNR and CDR2 is FQNEAQ in the germline V gene (reference sequence). V was trimmed by 7 bases and J by 8 bases, leaving 9 bases between them. This CDR3 is CASTGEDEQFF. CDR3 coding DNA: TGTGCCAGCACGGGGGAAGATGAGCAGTTCTTC. The whole variable domain, filled in from reference TRBV7-9 and TRBJ2-1, reads DTGVSQNPRHKITKRGQNVTFRCDPISEHNRLYWYRQTLGQGPEFLTYFQNEAQLEKSRLLSDRFSAERPKGSFSTLEIQRTEQGDSAMYLCASTGEDEQFFGPGTRLTVL.

The rearrangement joins TRBV3-1 to TRBJ2-7; D may be TRBD2 (7 bases). The V end lost 0 bases, the J end lost 7 bases, and 22 bases lay between the germline ends. Germline V gene lookup returns CDR1 LGHDT and CDR2 YNNKEL (reference sequence). The CDR3 is 17 amino acids. CDR3 bases: TGTGCCAGCAGCCAAGAACTCCGGGGGGCCCGAACCGGGGAGCAGTACTTC. Encoded protein: CASSQELRGARTGEQYF.

The chain recombines TRBV15 with TRBJ1-5; 7 bases match TRBD1. The germline V gene encodes CDR1 LNHNV and CDR2 YYDKDF (reference sequence). V trimming: 3 bases; J trimming: 1 base; junction bases outside the gene matches: 9. CDR3 length: 17 amino acids. The CDR3 sequence: CATSSSYTGESNQPQHF. In nucleotides, the CDR3 is TGTGCCACCAGCAGCTCTTATACAGGGGAGAGCAATCAGCCCCAGCATTTT.

This clonotype occurred once. The chain has TRBV7-9 and TRBJ2-1; D is perhaps TRBD2 (7 bases). V was shortened by 3 bases and J by 5 bases, with 20 bases between the two germline ends. Germline V gives CDR1 SEHNR, CDR2 FQNEAQ (reference sequence). The CDR3 has 17 amino acids. The CDR3 sequence: CASSFSRGAGSNNEQFF. The DNA for the CDR3 is TGTGCCAGCAGCTTTTCCCGGGGGGCGGGAAGTAACAATGAGCAGTTCTTC.

This clonotype appeared a few times. The chain recombines TRBV11-2 with TRBJ2-3; 7 bases map to TRBD2. Losses at the gene ends were 1 base for V and 3 bases for J; bases not matched to a gene: 10. CDR1 and CDR2 (germline): SGHAT, FQNNGV. The CDR3 consists of 17 residues. CDR3: CASSLGRGGSRTDTQYF. The DNA of the CDR3 is TGTGCCAGCAGCTTAGGTCGGGGAGGGAGTCGGACAGATACGCAGTATTTT.

The V gene is TRBV4-1, the J gene TRBJ1-4, with TRBD1 identical over 7 bases. Trimming at V came to 0 bases and at J to 7 bases, leaving 5 bases not matched to a gene. There are 15 residues in the CDR3. Germline V gene data show CDR1 as MGHRA and CDR2 as YSYEKL. CDR3 sequence (DNA): TGCGCCAGCAGCCAAGAAGACAGGGACCGTGAAAAACTGTTTTTT. This encodes CASSQEDRDREKLFF.

This chain connects TRBV7-2 to TRBJ2-7; D could derive from TRBD1 or TRBD2 (9 bases each). V was cut by 6 bases and J by 7 bases, with 28 bases left in between. Per the germline V gene, CDR1 is SGHTA and CDR2 is FQGNSA. This CDR3 is 17 amino acids long. This CDR3 is CASSWDRVSSGAREQYF. For the CDR3, the DNA is TGTGCCAGCAGTTGGGACAGGGTTTCTAGCGGGGCACGGGAGCAGTACTTC.

V usage is TRBV12-3 or TRBV12-4 and J usage is TRBJ2-5; D may be TRBD2 (7 bases). Trimming removed 7 bases at V and 1 base at J, with 13 bases between. The CDR3 has 14 amino acids. The CDR3 bases are TGTGCCAGCACCGAGGGGGGGGGCCAAGAGACCCAGTACTTC. This translates into CASTEGGGQETQYF.

The gene calls are TRBV29-1 and TRBJ2-1; the D gene is possibly TRBD1 (5 bases). Between the trimmed V and J ends, which lost 1 base and 5 bases, there was a span of 24 bases. Germline loops: CDR1 SQVTM, CDR2 ANQGSEA. The CDR3 contains 18 residues. The CDR3 loop is CSVEGTSYTINFDNEQFF. CDR3 DNA sequence: TGCAGCGTTGAAGGGACATCCTACACCATCAACTTTGACAATGAGCAGTTCTTC.

In this sample, this clonotype turned up a few times. The gene calls are TRBV6-5 and TRBJ1-2; no definite D call. Trimming left V 0 bases short and J 0 bases short, with 5 bases between. Germline CDR1 reads MNHEY; CDR2 reads SVGAGI. The CDR3 loop spans 14 amino acids. The CDR3 loop is CASSYSPANYGYTF. CDR3 nucleotides: TGTGCCAGCAGTTACTCTCCGGCTAACTATGGCTACACCTTC.

The chain combines TRBV3-1 with TRBJ2-7; 7 positions match TRBD2. The germline gives CDR1 LGHDT, CDR2 YNNKEL (reference sequence). CDR3 length equals 16 residues. V shed 1 base, J shed 2 bases, and the junction held 8 bases outside the gene matches. In DNA, the CDR3 is TGTGCCAGCAGCCAAGTGGGGGAGGGACTGACCTACGAGCAGTACTTC. Amino acids: CASSQVGEGLTYEQYF.

The rearrangement links TRBV12-3 or TRBV12-4 to TRBJ2-2, with 7 bases that match TRBD1. The V segment lost 5 bases and the J segment 0 bases; nucleotides outside the gene matches: 6. CDR3 length equals 16 residues. The CDR3 nucleotides are TGTGCCAGCAGTCCGGACAGGTTCGCGAACACCGGGGAGCTGTTTTTT. Amino acid sequence: CASSPDRFANTGELFF.

V usage is TRBV19 and J usage is TRBJ2-2, with TRBD1 as a possible D gene (6 bases). Trimming left V 10 bases short and J 6 bases short, with 12 bases between. This CDR3 has 12 amino acids. Per germline, CDR1 LNHDA and CDR2 SQIVND (reference sequence). CDR3 protein: CATTTGPGELFF. As DNA, the CDR3 is TGTGCCACTACGACAGGACCCGGGGAGCTGTTTTTT.

This chain links TRBV20-1 with TRBJ2-7; D is possibly TRBD2 (6 bases). Germline loops: CDR1 DFQATT, CDR2 SNEGSKA (reference sequence). Trimming removed 3 bases from V and 3 bases from J, with 9 bases in between. The CDR3 is 12 amino acids. Here the CDR3 reads CSARGTYYEQYF. The CDR3 coding sequence is TGCAGTGCTAGGGGGACTTACTACGAGCAGTACTTC.

The chain has TRBV6-2 or TRBV6-3 and TRBJ1-5, with a tentative D call TRBD1 (5 bases). CDR3 length: 16 amino acids. Trimming removed 7 bases from V and 4 bases from J, with 20 bases in between. Germline V lookup: CDR1 MNHEY, CDR2 SVGEGT. CDR3 sequence: CASTPRPDRGNQPQHF. The DNA of the CDR3 is TGTGCCAGCACCCCCCGACCCGACAGAGGGAATCAGCCCCAGCATTTT.

The V and J genes are TRBV6-2 or TRBV6-3 and TRBJ2-1, with D uncertain. Between the trimmed V and J ends, which lost 0 bases and 2 bases, there was a span of 5 bases. Germline CDR1 and CDR2: MNHEY and SVGEGT. This CDR3 has 14 residues. The CDR3 DNA is TGTGCCAGCAGTTACTCGAAAACCTACAATGAGCAGTTCTTC. This codes for CASSYSKTYNEQFF.

The J gene is TRBJ1-1, the V gene TRBV4-1, with a possible D match to TRBD1 (6 bases). Trimming shortened V by 1 base and J by 0 bases, and 12 bases separated the two germline ends. This CDR3 region has 16 residues. Germline V gene data show CDR1 as MGHRA and CDR2 as YSYEKL. CDR3 sequence reads: CASSQARGELNTEAFF. Here the CDR3 DNA reads TGCGCCAGCAGCCAAGCCAGGGGCGAGTTGAACACTGAAGCTTTCTTT.

The rearrangement links TRBV5-5 to TRBJ1-1, with D possibly matching TRBD1 (5 bases). CDR3 length equals 15 residues. The V end was cut by 4 bases, the J end by 0 bases, with 13 bases between. CDR1 is SGHKS, CDR2 YYEKEE, per germline (reference sequence). CDR3: CASSQWWGVNTEAFF. The CDR3 DNA follows: TGTGCCAGCAGCCAGTGGTGGGGGGTGAACACTGAAGCTTTCTTT.

This clonotype has more than one count but fewer than ten. V usage is TRBV20-1 and J usage is TRBJ2-7; 7 bases are shared with TRBD1. This CDR3 is 15 amino acids long. Germline-derived CDR1 and CDR2 are DFQATT and SNEGSKA (reference sequence). Unmatched junction bases numbered 8, after V lost 1 base and J lost 2 bases. CDR3 DNA sequence: TGCAGTGCTAGAGCGACAGGGATTACAACCTACGAGCAGTACTTC. The encoded protein is CSARATGITTYEQYF.

This clonotype occurred once. The V and J genes are TRBV4-3 and TRBJ2-7; 7 nucleotides line up with TRBD2. V shed 1 base, J shed 0 bases, and the junction held 12 bases outside the gene matches. Germline lookup yields CDR1 LGHNA and CDR2 YSLEER. CDR3 length: 18 residues. Here the CDR3 DNA reads TGCGCCAGCAGCCAAGTCCTGGGGGAGGGGTCCTTCTCCTACGAGCAGTACTTC. Its translation is CASSQVLGEGSFSYEQYF.